Listed here is a single T cell receptor (beta chain). CDR1 LNHDA and CDR2 SQIVND come from the germline V gene (reference sequence). The CDR3 extends over 15 amino acids. V lost 3 bases to trimming and J lost 8 bases; unmatched junction nucleotides: 7. This sample is drawn from a study of blood T cell repertoires in COVID-19. About the study: Researchers got acute and convalescent COVID-19 samples from the United States, Italy and Spain. PBMCs, B-cell-depleted T cells, or T cells provided the cDNA or gDNA that made up the material.

Per the authors' pipeline: Researchers report that nucleated cell counts were estimated from reference gene primer amplification. Sequenced by immunoSEQ multiplex PCR; TCRdb stores in-frame clones only, minus some. The DNA gave D and trimming, while V, J and clone size come from that table. The repertoire consists of under 350,000 clones, with about 86% occurring once and the leading ten covering around 4.5%. Participants reported their clinical history, and cohort assignment relied on those reports. This TCR was recovered from a woman aged 40 to 50 with acute COVID-19. The chain links TRBV19 to TRBJ2-1; TRBD2 matches 10 bases. Sequencing input: PBMCs or T cells enriched from blood (not recorded which). CDR3: CASSMKREGLYEQFF. CDR3 DNA sequence: TGTGCCAGTAGTATGAAGCGGGAGGGCCTTTATGAGCAGTTCTTC.